The text below deals with one T cell receptor beta chain. The antigen is unknown. Prepared TCR beta cDNA libraries contained unique molecular identifiers. TCRdb reanalysed the PCR reads using MiXCR and keeps one entry per CDR3 protein. The sample holds approximately 440,000 distinct CDR3 sequences; around 40% are singletons and the top ten take 9% to 13%. The entry originates in a study of post-analysis software for immune sequencing data. Findings and limits, study-wide: Several TRBV segments were more frequent in patients than controls; TRBV5-6, TRBV5-1 and TRBV20-1 belonged to this group.

Per the germline V gene, CDR1 is SGHDN and CDR2 is FVKESK. The CDR3 sequence is 15 residues long. The sequence was collected from a girl aged 10-17 years with multiple sclerosis. Source material: blood. The chain is built from TRBV14 and TRBJ2-4, with D perhaps matching TRBD1 (6 bases). The J call could be wrong; TRBJ2-7 is a better fit for the DNA end. CDR3 nucleotides: TGTGCCAGCAGCGTAAAGGGGACACCAAACTACGAGCAGTACTTC. This codes for CASSVKGTPNYEQYF.